The 17 T cell receptor beta chains below come from one sample, sequenced in a study of vaccination and CD4 T cells after COVID-19. Their cognate antigens are unknown. Cultured CD4+ T-cell DNA underwent Oncomine TCR Beta short-read sequencing. Via MiXCR, TCRdb re-called the PCR reads, giving one row per CDR3 protein. The table has approximately 15,000 distinct CDR3 sequences, less than 60% seen once. Treatment meaning: roughly 10-day PBMC culture with coronavirus spike peptide pools or control peptides (ViraFEST assay). The sample comprised CD4+ T cells from blood, cultured in vitro. These receptors all stem from a human donor who had recovered from COVID-19.

This chain connects TRBV28 to TRBJ2-5; D uncertain. Per the germline V gene, CDR1 is MDHEN and CDR2 is SYDVKM. CDR3 size: 15 residues. Trimming pared 3 bases from V and 3 bases from J, leaving 14 bases between. For the CDR3, the DNA is TGTGCCAGCAGTTTGGGCAGAGGATATGAAGAGACCCAGTACTTC. This translates into CASSLGRGYEETQYF.

The V and J genes are TRBV5-1 and TRBJ2-1, with 9 bases lining up with TRBD2. This CDR3 is built from 15 residues. Germline CDR1 SGHRS, CDR2 YFSETQ. J lost 3 bases, V lost 0 bases, and 1 base had no gene match. CDR3 bases: TGCGCCAGCAGCTTGGTGACTAGCGGCTACAATGAGCAGTTCTTC. Translating it yields CASSLVTSGYNEQFF.

V is TRBV20-1 and J is TRBJ2-3; weak D call: TRBD2 (5 bases). The V gene lost 5 bases and the J gene lost 2 bases, with 17 bases spanning the gap. Germline V gives CDR1 DFQATT, CDR2 SNEGSKA (reference sequence). This CDR3 region has 15 residues. The CDR3: CSAPDYQENTDTQYF. The CDR3 DNA reads TGCAGTGCTCCAGACTACCAAGAAAACACAGATACGCAGTATTTT.

The V gene is TRBV10-3, the J gene TRBJ1-1, with D hard to call. Germline CDR1 ENHRY, CDR2 SYGVKD. Trimming took 10 bases from V and 5 from J, leaving 14 bases between them. The CDR3 runs to 12 residues. The CDR3: CATIGYSTEAFF. CDR3 in DNA: TGTGCCACGATAGGGTATTCGACTGAAGCTTTCTTT.

This sequence joins TRBV30 and TRBJ2-7; 9 positions agree with TRBD2. The J segment lost 6 bases and the V segment lost 0 bases, leaving 6 bases of the junction unmatched. Germline lookup yields CDR1 GTSNPN and CDR2 SVGIG (reference sequence). There are 14 residues in the CDR3. The CDR3 loop reads CAWSVRREGREQYF. Here the CDR3 DNA reads TGTGCCTGGAGTGTAAGGCGGGAGGGCCGCGAGCAGTACTTC.

The chain combines TRBV10-3 with TRBJ2-3; tentatively, D is TRBD1 (6 bases). The CDR3 has 15 amino acids. Between the trimmed V and J ends, which lost 2 bases and 4 bases, there was a span of 13 bases. In germline, CDR1 is ENHRY, CDR2 SYGVKD. In nucleotides, the CDR3 is TGTGCCATCAGTGAGAAGGCAGGGGCAGCAGATACGCAGTATTTT. Protein sequence: CAISEKAGAADTQYF.

The chain links TRBV5-1 to TRBJ1-1; perhaps TRBD1 as D (5 bases). V was shortened by 1 base and J by 6 bases, with 16 bases between the two germline ends. Germline CDR1 SGHRS, CDR2 YFSETQ. The CDR3 consists of 15 residues. CDR3 nucleotide sequence: TGCGCCAGCAGCTTGTGGGGGGGACCTTACGCTGAAGCTTTCTTT. Its protein product is CASSLWGGPYAEAFF.

V and J are TRBV6-5 and TRBJ2-3, with a possible D match to TRBD2 (5 bases). Germline V lookup: CDR1 MNHEY, CDR2 SVGAGI. The CDR3 has 17 residues. The V gene lost 0 bases and the J gene lost 0 bases, with 13 bases spanning the gap. The DNA for the CDR3 is TGTGCCAGCAGTTACTCGCGCTTAGCGCCTAGCACAGATACGCAGTATTTT. It codes for CASSYSRLAPSTDTQYF.

This clonotype was seen a handful of times. J is TRBJ1-6 and V is TRBV12-3 or TRBV12-4, with D hard to call. V lost 0 bases and J 10 bases, leaving 10 bases between the germline ends. The CDR3 consists of 14 residues. CDR3 residues: CASSLAGVGSPLHF. The DNA for the CDR3 is TGTGCCAGCAGTTTAGCCGGGGTTGGGTCACCCCTCCACTTT.

V and J are TRBV18 and TRBJ1-3, with D unresolved. The ends were cut back, 8 bases at V and 7 bases at J, with 15 bases in the middle. This CDR3 spans 13 amino acids. The V gene's germline CDR1 is KGHSH and CDR2 LQKENI. The DNA for the CDR3 is TGTGCCAGCCCTTCCGGACCCCGTAACACCATATATTTT. This translates into CASPSGPRNTIYF.

The rearrangement uses TRBV20-1 and TRBJ2-5, with 11 nucleotides matching TRBD2. The germline gives CDR1 DFQATT, CDR2 SNEGSKA (reference sequence). The CDR3 sequence is 15 residues long. V lost 5 bases to trimming and J lost 2 bases; unmatched junction nucleotides: 7. Here the CDR3 DNA reads TGCAGTGCTGGAACGACTAGCGGGATACAAGAGACCCAGTACTTC. Translation gives CSAGTTSGIQETQYF.

Only one count was recorded for this clonotype. This chain connects TRBV7-2 to TRBJ2-3; 9 nucleotides match TRBD2. J was trimmed by 6 bases and V by 3 bases; bases with no gene match: 7. Germline V CDR1 and CDR2: SGHTA, FQGNSA. The length of the CDR3 is 15 residues. DNA of the CDR3: TGTGCCAGCAGCTTTATCGTAGCGGGAGTGGATACGCAGTATTTT. Amino acids: CASSFIVAGVDTQYF. The full variable domain, rest sourced from reference TRBV7-2 and TRBJ2-3, is GAGVSQSPSNKVTEKGKDVELRCDPISGHTALYWYRQSLGQGLEFLIYFQGNSAPDKSGLPSDRFSAERTGGSVSTLTIQRTQQEDSAVYLCASSFIVAGVDTQYFGPGTRLTVL.

This clonotype was detected a few times. The J gene is TRBJ2-6, the V gene TRBV28; D may be TRBD2 (6 bases). Trimming pared 4 bases from V and 0 bases from J, leaving 10 bases between. Germline V gene sequence: CDR1 MDHEN, CDR2 SYDVKM. The CDR3 runs to 16 residues. This CDR3 reads CASSSGESSGANVLTF. Here the CDR3 DNA reads TGTGCCAGCAGTTCGGGAGAGAGCTCTGGGGCCAACGTCCTGACTTTC. The full variable domain, in which reference TRBV28 and TRBJ2-6 provide the parts outside the CDR3, is DVKVTQSSRYLVKRTGEKVFLECVQDMDHENMFWYRQDPGLGLRLIYFSYDVKMKEKGDIPEGYSVSREKKERFSLILESASTNQTSMYLCASSSGESSGANVLTFGAGSRLTVL.

This clonotype was observed a handful of times. The J gene is TRBJ2-2, the V gene TRBV28, with D tentatively TRBD2 (6 bases). Deletions cut 4 bases from V and 6 bases from J, with 18 bases between. Germline CDR1 and CDR2: MDHEN and SYDVKM. The CDR3 is made up of 16 amino acids. The CDR3: CASSWGLRGLPGELFF. The CDR3 DNA sequence: TGTGCCAGCAGTTGGGGGTTGAGGGGACTCCCCGGGGAGCTGTTTTTT.

The chain has TRBV2 and TRBJ2-3; no firm D call. Germline V gene lookup returns CDR1 SNHLY and CDR2 FYNNEI. The V end lost 6 bases, the J end lost 1 base, and 8 bases lay between the germline ends. There are 13 residues in the CDR3. CDR3 region: CASSWLGTDTQYF. In DNA, the CDR3 is TGTGCCAGCAGCTGGCTTGGCACAGATACGCAGTATTTT.

This clonotype appeared a few times. The rearrangement links TRBV28 to TRBJ1-6, with TRBD1 matching over 8 bases. Germline V gene data show CDR1 as MDHEN and CDR2 as SYDVKM. J was trimmed by 10 bases and V by 4 bases; bases with no gene match: 9. The CDR3 is 15 residues long. Written as DNA, the CDR3 is TGTGCCAGCAGTTCGACAGGGGTTTGGATGTCACCCCTCCACTTT. Protein product: CASSSTGVWMSPLHF.

This clonotype was counted between two and nine times. The rearrangement links TRBV12-3 or TRBV12-4 to TRBJ2-5; 11 bases agree with TRBD1. The CDR3 length is 13 residues. The ends lost 7 bases at V and 11 bases at J; junction bases unmatched: 9. The DNA for the CDR3 is TGTGCCAGCAATCCGGGACAGGGGGTGGCACAGTACTTC. Its protein product is CASNPGQGVAQYF.